Listed below are T cell receptor beta chains from one sample, sequenced in a study of blood T cell repertoires in COVID-19. TCRdb's table, derived via immunoSEQ multiplex PCR, lists solely in-frame clones and lacks some. The sample holds some 270,000 clones, about 90% seen once. Source material: PBMCs or T cells enriched from blood (not recorded which). The receptors were sampled from a woman under 40 with acute COVID-19. The CDR3 runs from the conserved cysteine through the conserved F or W. A D gene is named only where the DNA matches it firmly. Not all rows give a size; the values are once, few, many and, for expanded clones, a class.

d_call clone_size j_call v_call cdr3_nt cdr3_aa
TRBD2 . TRBJ2-2 TRBV10-3 TGTGCCATCGGTTGGACTAGCGGGAGGGCCACCGGGGAGCTGTTTTTT CAIGWTSGRATGELFF
TRBD1 once TRBJ2-1 TRBV10-3 TGTGCCTACGCGAGAACAGGGGGGACAGTATATGAGCAGTTCTTC CAYARTGGTVYEQFF
. . TRBJ2-7 TRBV7-9 TGTGCCAGCAGCCCCTCTCCGGACGAGCAGTACTTC CASSPSPDEQYF
TRBD1 . TRBJ2-7 TRBV2 TGTGCCAGCAGATCTGACAGGGGTTTTTCCTACGAGCAGTACTTC CASRSDRGFSYEQYF
TRBD1 . TRBJ2-1 TRBV27 TGTGCCAGCAGCACCGGGACAGGGGGAGAAAATGAGCAGTTCTTC CASSTGTGGENEQFF
. . TRBJ2-1 TRBV27 TGTGCCAGCAGCTCCGGACAGAGAGAGCAGTTCTTC CASSSGQREQFF
. once TRBJ1-5 TRBV28 TGTGCCAGCAGTTTAGGGCAGGGTAGTCAGCCCCAGCATTTT CASSLGQGSQPQHF
TRBD1 once TRBJ2-4 TRBV19 TGTGCCAGTAGTATAGCGGGCAGGGGGTCAGCCAAAAACATTCAGTACTTC CASSIAGRGSAKNIQYF
TRBD1 . TRBJ1-3 TRBV27 TGTGCCAGCAGCTCGACAGGGTATGGAAACACCATATATTTT CASSSTGYGNTIYF
. . TRBJ1-1 TRBV13 TGTGCCAGCAGCTTTGGGAGAATGAACACTGAAGCTTTCTTT CASSFGRMNTEAFF
. . TRBJ2-1 TRBV4-1 TGCGCCAGCAGCCAGCCCTCAGAAAATGAGCAGTTCTTC CASSQPSENEQFF
. once TRBJ1-2 TRBV9 TGTGCCAGCAGCCTCGCCCCGGGTCCGAACTATGGCTACACCTTC CASSLAPGPNYGYTF
. . TRBJ2-1 TRBV21-1 TGTGCCAGCAGCAAAAAGCCACCAGAGCAGTTCTTC CASSKKPPEQFF
TRBD1 . TRBJ2-1 TRBV10-3 TGTGCCACATGGGGCGAGAGACAGGGGAGAAATGAGCAGTTCTTC CATWGERQGRNEQFF
. . TRBJ2-7 TRBV28 TGTGCCAGCGCGGGCCAAACGGGCTCCTACGAGCAGTACTTC CASAGQTGSYEQYF